The next 27 T cell receptor beta chains were all read from a single sample in a study of blood T cell repertoires in COVID-19 (dated by TCRdb to 2018 to 2020). The library was built by means of the immunoSEQ multiplex PCR assay. TCRdb took this table from immuneACCESS and kept in-frame rearrangements with V and J called. Such tables lack part of the clones; where checked against another copy, unresolved V genes explain under half of the gap, and the rest is unexplained. Here the sample has over 250,000 clones; approximately 79% occur a single time. Together, the top ten hold around 4.1% of the sample. The sample comprised PBMCs or T cells enriched from blood (not recorded which). These receptors were obtained from a man in his thirties or forties with acute COVID-19.

The chain links TRBV28 to TRBJ1-5, with 10 bases identical to TRBD1. The CDR3 loop spans 16 amino acids. V gave up 2 bases and J gave up 3 bases; unmatched junction bases: 4. From germline, CDR1 is MDHEN and CDR2 SYDVKM. In DNA, the CDR3 is TGTGCCAGCAGTTTACTAGGGACAGGGGACAATCAGCCCCAGCATTTT. Its translation: CASSLLGTGDNQPQHF.

The chain is built from TRBV5-6 and TRBJ1-6; 10 nucleotides agree with TRBD1. V shed 4 bases, J shed 7 bases, and the junction held 8 bases outside the gene matches. Germline V gene lookup returns CDR1 SGHDT and CDR2 YYEEEE. The CDR3 has 16 amino acids. CDR3 nucleotides: TGTGCCAGCAGCACTAGACAGGGGGCTGTCAATTCACCCCTCCACTTT. Its protein is CASSTRQGAVNSPLHF.

A word on this clone: Other DNA sequences in this specimen translate into the identical CDR3. V and J are TRBV20-1 and TRBJ2-4; D unresolved. Trimming cost V 3 bases and J 1 base, with 7 bases left between them. Germline CDR1 DFQATT, CDR2 SNEGSKA (reference sequence). This CDR3 comprises 13 residues. CDR3 DNA: TGCAGTGCTAGTTCTGTTGCCAAAAACATTCAGTACTTC. This translates into CSASSVAKNIQYF.

The chain couples TRBV6-2 or TRBV6-3 to TRBJ1-6, with unresolved D. The CDR3 has 11 residues. Germline CDR1 and CDR2: MNHEY and SVGEGT. The V and J ends lost 4 bases and 7 bases respectively, with 2 bases between them. CDR3 in amino acids: CASSSNSPLHF. The CDR3 coding sequence is TGTGCCAGCAGTTCGAATTCACCCCTCCACTTT.

With regard to this clone: A read error may account for a junction end that differs from germline. This chain joins TRBV5-1 and TRBJ2-5; 11 bases agree with TRBD1. There are 13 residues in the CDR3. Germline CDR1 is SGHRS and CDR2 is YFSETQ. The DNA for the CDR3 is TGTGCCAGCAGCTTGGACAGGGGGCAGACCCAGTACTTC. Protein sequence: CASSLDRGQTQYF. Together with reference TRBV5-1 and TRBJ2-5, the CDR3 gives the full variable domain: KAGVTQTPRYLIKTRGQQVTLSCSPISGHRSVSWYQQTPGQGLQFLFEYFSETQRNKGNFPGRFSGRQFSNSRSEMNVSTLELGDSALYLCASSLDRGQTQYFGPGTRLLVL.

The chain couples TRBV3-1 (or the pseudogene TRBV3-2) to TRBJ1-1; tentative D call: TRBD1 (5 bases). The CDR3 loop spans 15 amino acids. Germline CDR1 LGHDT, CDR2 YNNKEL (reference sequence). Trimming took off 4 bases at V and 5 bases at J, with 17 bases between the two ends. Here the CDR3 reads CASSRVPQGDTEAFF. CDR3 DNA: TGTGCCAGCAGCCGGGTACCCCAGGGTGATACTGAAGCTTTCTTT.

V usage is TRBV6-4 and J usage is TRBJ2-1, with TRBD2 matching 9 bases. With 3 bases clipped from V and 8 bases from J, the junction kept 8 bases outside the gene matches. Germline-derived CDR1 and CDR2 are MRHNA and SNTAGT. This CDR3 is 15 amino acids long. The CDR3 is CASSEGSGSSHEQFF. The DNA of the CDR3 is TGTGCCAGCAGTGAGGGTAGCGGGAGTAGCCATGAGCAGTTCTTC.

This clone occurred once. This sequence joins TRBV12-3 or TRBV12-4 and TRBJ1-1; D might be TRBD1 (5 bases). The germline V and J ends were trimmed by 6 bases and 6 bases, with 11 bases remaining between them. The CDR3 length is 12 residues. CDR3 sequence reads: CASRGRGSEAFF. Written as DNA, the CDR3 is TGTGCCAGCAGGGGGCGTGGATCTGAAGCTTTCTTT.

This rearrangement joins TRBV7-2 to TRBJ2-1; 10 bases agree with TRBD2. The CDR3 extends over 16 amino acids. The ends lost 1 base at V and 5 bases at J; junction bases unmatched: 5. The germline gives CDR1 SGHTA, CDR2 FQGNSA. Here the CDR3 reads CASSLGVAGGDNEQFF. CDR3 nucleotide sequence: TGTGCCAGCAGCTTAGGGGTAGCGGGAGGTGACAATGAGCAGTTCTTC.

The chain links TRBV6-5 to TRBJ1-1; maybe TRBD1 (6 bases). The CDR3 runs to 14 residues. The V and J ends lost 5 bases and 4 bases respectively, with 14 bases between them. Germline lookup yields CDR1 MNHEY and CDR2 SVGAGI. The CDR3 is CASSHDQGRTEAFF. CDR3 coding DNA: TGTGCCAGCAGTCACGACCAGGGGCGCACTGAAGCTTTCTTT.

The CDR3 DNA reads as TGTGCCAGCAGTCCGGACAGGGGGCAAAATCAGCCCCAGCATTTT. This encodes CASSPDRGQNQPQHF. V usage is TRBV6-5 and J usage is TRBJ1-5; 11 bases map to TRBD1. This CDR3 comprises 15 residues. V shed 5 bases and J 4 bases; nucleotides not matched to a gene: 4. CDR1 is MNHEY, CDR2 SVGAGI, per germline.

The genes are TRBV10-3 and TRBJ2-7, with TRBD2 as a possible D gene (6 bases). Trimming took off 11 bases at V and 6 bases at J, with 14 bases between the two ends. The CDR3 length is 11 residues. The germline V gene has CDR1 ENHRY and CDR2 SYGVKD. Here the CDR3 DNA reads TGTGCCTCCAGCCGGGGAGGCGAGCAGTACGTC. Its protein product is CASSRGGEQYV.

The chain couples TRBV6-2 or TRBV6-3 to TRBJ1-2; no clear D. This CDR3 comprises 14 residues. Trimming removed 5 bases at V and 2 bases at J, with 12 bases between. Looked up from germline, CDR1 is MNHEY and CDR2 is SVGEGT. CDR3 coding DNA: TGTGCCAGCAGTGACCTGACAAGCAACTATGGCTACACCTTC. It encodes CASSDLTSNYGYTF.

This clone showed up just once. The chain recombines TRBV11-3 with TRBJ2-3; 9 bases fit TRBD2. The V and J ends lost 2 bases and 6 bases, in that order; junction bases with no gene match: 12. Germline CDR1 is SGHNT and CDR2 is YENEEA. This CDR3 comprises 17 residues. CDR3 residues: CASSLRLAAITGDTQYF. CDR3 DNA: TGTGCCAGCAGCTTAAGACTAGCGGCAATAACCGGGGATACGCAGTATTTT.

J is TRBJ1-2 and V is TRBV30, with D perhaps TRBD1 (5 bases). Germline CDR1 and CDR2: GTSNPN and SVGIG (reference sequence). Trimming pared 7 bases from V and 1 base from J, leaving 7 bases between. This CDR3 has 11 residues. In DNA form, the CDR3 reads TGTGCCTCGACAGTTAACTATGGCTACACCTTC. Amino acids: CASTVNYGYTF. The full variable domain, its missing parts supplied by reference TRBV30 and TRBJ1-2, is SQTIHQWPATLVQPVGSPLSLECTVEGTSNPNLYWYRQAAGRGLQLLFYSVGIGQISSEVPQNLSASRPQDRQFILSSKKLLLSDSGFYLCASTVNYGYTFGSGTRLTVV.

This sequence joins TRBV6-5 and TRBJ1-4; unclear D gene. The germline CDR1 and CDR2 sequences are MNHEY and SVGAGI. This CDR3 spans 13 amino acids. Trimming shortened V by 2 bases and J by 8 bases, and 9 bases separated the two germline ends. For the CDR3, the DNA is TGTGCCAGCAGTTACGTTGGCGGAGAAAAACTGTTTTTT. Translated, it gives CASSYVGGEKLFF.

The gene calls are TRBV6-5 and TRBJ2-7; weak D call: TRBD1 (5 bases). The CDR3 consists of 13 residues. CDR1 MNHEY and CDR2 SVGAGI come from the germline V gene. With 6 bases removed from V and 6 bases from J, the gap between germline ends came to 15 bases. The CDR3 protein is CASSNRRGGEQYV. The CDR3 region has the DNA TGTGCCAGCAGCAACAGGCGAGGCGGCGAGCAGTACGTC.

The rearrangement links TRBV7-9 to TRBJ2-7; the match to TRBD1 covers 7 bases. The V gene end was trimmed by 5 bases and the J gene end by 5 bases; junction bases not matched to a gene: 3. Per germline, CDR1 SEHNR and CDR2 FQNEAQ (reference sequence). The CDR3 spans 12 residues. CDR3 nucleotides: TGTGCCAGCAGCGAAACAGGGGACGAGCAGTACGTC. This gives the protein CASSETGDEQYV.

This chain joins TRBV7-3 and TRBJ2-2; 7 bases agree with TRBD1. With V trimmed by 4 bases and J by 7 bases, 3 bases remained unmatched. The CDR3 covers 13 residues. The V gene's germline CDR1 is SGHTA and CDR2 FQGTGA. CDR3 nucleotide sequence: TGTGCCAGCAGCTCACAGGGGAACGGGGAGCTGTTTTTT. This sequence encodes CASSSQGNGELFF.

The rearrangement joins TRBV7-2 to TRBJ1-5, with a possible D match to TRBD1 (5 bases). Germline-derived CDR1 and CDR2 are SGHTA and FQGNSA. The CDR3 has 17 residues. Trimming removed 5 bases at V and 0 bases at J, with 17 bases between. CDR3 amino acids: CASSLIDSFYSNQPQHF. CDR3 nucleotide sequence: TGTGCCAGCAGCCTAATAGACAGCTTTTATAGCAATCAGCCCCAGCATTTT.

Note on this clone: At one end, the junction sequence differs from germline, possibly due to a read error. The V and J genes are TRBV5-1 and TRBJ1-2; no clear D. There are 14 residues in the CDR3. Per the germline V gene, CDR1 is SGHRS and CDR2 is YFSETQ. CDR3 loop: CASSLADFEGGYTF. CDR3 in DNA: TGTGCCAGCAGCTTGGCCGACTTTGAGGGTGGCTACACCTTC.

CDR3 residues: CASSVGAGGAGASNTEAFF. The CDR3 nucleotides are TGTGCCAGCAGCGTAGGTGCTGGGGGAGCAGGGGCCTCGAACACTGAAGCTTTCTTT. The rearrangement links TRBV9 to TRBJ1-1; D possibly corresponds to TRBD1 (6 bases). V was cut by 0 bases and J by 1 base, with 22 bases left in between. CDR1 and CDR2 (germline): SGDLS, YYNGEE. CDR3 length equals 19 residues.

This chain joins TRBV9 and TRBJ1-6, with TRBD1 matching over 7 bases. CDR3 length equals 14 residues. In germline, CDR1 is SGDLS, CDR2 YYNGEE. V lost 0 bases, J lost 9 bases, and 3 bases stayed unmatched. In nucleotides, the CDR3 is TGTGCCAGCAGCGTAGCACAGGGGAGTTCACCCCTCCACTTT. Protein: CASSVAQGSSPLHF.

The chain joins TRBV7-8 to TRBJ1-2; 7 bases map to TRBD1. Trimming removed 5 bases from V and 6 bases from J; junction bases left unmatched: 9. Germline V gene data show CDR1 as SGHVS and CDR2 as FQNEAQ. This CDR3 spans 14 amino acids. CDR3 bases: TGTGCCAGCAGCCGGGACAGAGTAATCCATGGCTACACCTTC. Amino acids: CASSRDRVIHGYTF.

The V gene is TRBV19, the J gene TRBJ1-4; no firm D call. Germline CDR1 is LNHDA and CDR2 is SQIVND (reference sequence). The CDR3 contains 12 residues. V lost 3 bases, J lost 7 bases, and 6 bases lay in between. CDR3: CASSMGAEKLFF. CDR3 coding DNA: TGTGCCAGTAGTATGGGAGCTGAAAAACTGTTTTTT.

This clone was found a few times. The chain combines TRBV6-5 with TRBJ2-1; no clear D. CDR3 size: 15 residues. The ends were cut back, 2 bases at V and 3 bases at J, with 11 bases in the middle. The germline CDR1 and CDR2 sequences are MNHEY and SVGAGI. The CDR3 region is CASSYEAARYNEQFF. The CDR3 DNA sequence: TGTGCCAGCAGTTACGAGGCGGCCCGCTACAATGAGCAGTTCTTC.

The chain employs TRBV5-4 and TRBJ2-1; 7 nucleotides agree with TRBD2. Germline assignment: CDR1 SGHNT and CDR2 YYREEE (reference sequence). The CDR3 contains 18 residues. The V segment lost 7 bases and the J segment 7 bases; nucleotides outside the gene matches: 23. The CDR3 spells CASRLGVEEAGFRNEQFF. The CDR3, as DNA: TGTGCCAGCCGCCTAGGTGTGGAGGAAGCGGGGTTCCGGAATGAGCAGTTCTTC.